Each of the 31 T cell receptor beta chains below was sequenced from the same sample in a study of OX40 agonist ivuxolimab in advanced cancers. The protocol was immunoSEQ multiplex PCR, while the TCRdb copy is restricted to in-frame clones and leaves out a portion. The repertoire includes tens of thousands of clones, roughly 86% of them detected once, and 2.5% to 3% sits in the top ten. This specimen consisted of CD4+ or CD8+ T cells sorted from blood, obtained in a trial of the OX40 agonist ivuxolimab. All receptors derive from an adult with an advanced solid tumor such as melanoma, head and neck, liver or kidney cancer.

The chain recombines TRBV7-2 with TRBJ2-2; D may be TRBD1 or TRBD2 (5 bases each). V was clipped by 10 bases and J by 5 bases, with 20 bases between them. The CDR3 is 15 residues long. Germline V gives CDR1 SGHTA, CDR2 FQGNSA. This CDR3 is CATRGLAGRTGELFF. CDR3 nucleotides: TGTGCCACTCGGGGCCTGGCAGGGCGAACCGGGGAGCTGTTTTTT.

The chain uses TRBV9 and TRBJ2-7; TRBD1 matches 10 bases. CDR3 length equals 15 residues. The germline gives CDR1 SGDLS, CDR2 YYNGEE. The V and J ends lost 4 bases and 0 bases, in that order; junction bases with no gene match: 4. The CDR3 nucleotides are TGTGCCAGCAGCACCCGGACAGGGGGCTCCTACGAGCAGTACGTC. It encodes CASSTRTGGSYEQYV.

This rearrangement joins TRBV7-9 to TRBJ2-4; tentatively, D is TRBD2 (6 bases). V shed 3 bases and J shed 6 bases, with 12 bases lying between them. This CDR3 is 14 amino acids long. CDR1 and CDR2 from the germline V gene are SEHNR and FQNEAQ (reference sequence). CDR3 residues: CASSLGGRGNIQYF. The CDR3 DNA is TGTGCCAGCAGCTTGGGAGGACGAGGAAACATTCAGTACTTC.

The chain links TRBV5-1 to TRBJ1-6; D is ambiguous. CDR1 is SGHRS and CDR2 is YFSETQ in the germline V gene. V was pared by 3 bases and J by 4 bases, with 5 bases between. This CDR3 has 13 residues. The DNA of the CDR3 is TGCGCCAGCAGCTCCGGTTATAATTCACCCCTCCACTTT. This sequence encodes CASSSGYNSPLHF.

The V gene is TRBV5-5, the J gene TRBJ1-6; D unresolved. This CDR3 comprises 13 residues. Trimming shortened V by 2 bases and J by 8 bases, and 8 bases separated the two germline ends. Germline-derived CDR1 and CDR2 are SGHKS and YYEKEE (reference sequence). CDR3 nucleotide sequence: TGTGCCAGCAGCTTTAGGGTTGATTCACCCCTCCACTTT. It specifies CASSFRVDSPLHF.

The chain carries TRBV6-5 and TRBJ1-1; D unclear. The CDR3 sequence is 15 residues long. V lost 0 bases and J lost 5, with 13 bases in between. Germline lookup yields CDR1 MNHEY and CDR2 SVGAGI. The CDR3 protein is CASSYSYEGGTEAFF. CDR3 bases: TGTGCCAGCAGTTACTCTTACGAGGGAGGGACTGAAGCTTTCTTT.

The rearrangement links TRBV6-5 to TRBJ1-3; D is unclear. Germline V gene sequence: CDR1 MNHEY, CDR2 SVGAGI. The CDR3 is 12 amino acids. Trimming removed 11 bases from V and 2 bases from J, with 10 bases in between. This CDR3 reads CACGRAGNTIYF. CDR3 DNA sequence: TGTGCCTGCGGGAGGGCTGGAAACACCATATATTTT.

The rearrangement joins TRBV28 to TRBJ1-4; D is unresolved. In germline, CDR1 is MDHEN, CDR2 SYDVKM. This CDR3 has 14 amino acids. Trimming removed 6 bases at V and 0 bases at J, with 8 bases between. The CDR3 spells CASSPRATNEKLFF. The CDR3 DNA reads TGTGCCAGCAGCCCTCGGGCAACTAATGAAAAACTGTTTTTT.

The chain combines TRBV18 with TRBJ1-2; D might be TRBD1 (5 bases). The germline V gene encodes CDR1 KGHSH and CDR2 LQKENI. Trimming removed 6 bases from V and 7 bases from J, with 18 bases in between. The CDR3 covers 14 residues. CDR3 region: CASSRQFERPGYTF. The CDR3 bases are TGTGCCAGCTCCCGACAGTTCGAGCGACCTGGCTACACCTTC.

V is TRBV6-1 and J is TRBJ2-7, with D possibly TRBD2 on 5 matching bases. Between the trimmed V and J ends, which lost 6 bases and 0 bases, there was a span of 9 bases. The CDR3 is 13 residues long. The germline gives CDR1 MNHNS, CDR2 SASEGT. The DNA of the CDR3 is TGTGCCAGCAGGGGAGACACCTCCTACGAGCAGTACGTC. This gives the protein CASRGDTSYEQYV.

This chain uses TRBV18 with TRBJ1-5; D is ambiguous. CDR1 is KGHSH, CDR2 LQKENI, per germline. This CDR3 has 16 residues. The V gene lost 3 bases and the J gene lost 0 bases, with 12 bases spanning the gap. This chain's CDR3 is CASSPAGSNSNQPQHF. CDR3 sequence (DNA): TGTGCCAGCTCACCGGCTGGTTCAAATAGCAATCAGCCCCAGCATTTT. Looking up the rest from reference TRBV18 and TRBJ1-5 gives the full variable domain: NAGVMQNPRHLVRRRGQEARLRCSPMKGHSHVYWYRQLPEEGLKFMVYLQKENIIDESGMPKERFSAEFPKEGPSILRIQQVVRGDSAAYFCASSPAGSNSNQPQHFGDGTRLSIL.

The CDR3 DNA reads as TGTGCCAGCAGCTTACAAGACTTTCGCCAACCAAAAAACATTCAGTACTTC. This codes for CASSLQDFRQPKNIQYF. J is TRBJ2-4 and V is TRBV7-2; D gene uncertain. Trimming took off 2 bases at V and 4 bases at J, with 18 bases between the two ends. The CDR3 has 17 amino acids. Germline loops: CDR1 SGHTA, CDR2 FQGNSA.

As DNA, the CDR3 is TGTGCCAGCAGCTTAGGGGAGTATCAGCCCCAGCATTTT. Translation gives CASSLGEYQPQHF. V gene TRBV11-2 combines with J gene TRBJ1-5; D gene unclear. CDR1 SGHAT and CDR2 FQNNGV come from the germline V gene. The V gene lost 1 base and the J gene lost 5 bases, with 6 bases spanning the gap. This CDR3 region has 13 residues. Combining the CDR3 with reference TRBV11-2 and TRBJ1-5 gives the whole variable domain EAGVAQSPRYKIIEKRQSVAFWCNPISGHATLYWYQQILGQGPKLLIQFQNNGVVDDSQLPKDRFSAERLKGVDSTLKIQPAKLEDSAVYLCASSLGEYQPQHFGDGTRLSIL.

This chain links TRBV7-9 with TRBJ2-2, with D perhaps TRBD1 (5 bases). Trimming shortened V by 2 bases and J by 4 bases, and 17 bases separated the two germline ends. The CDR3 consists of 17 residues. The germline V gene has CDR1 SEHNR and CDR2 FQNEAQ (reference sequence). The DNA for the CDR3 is TGTGCCAGCAGCTTAATGACAGCAGTTAAGGTCACCGGGGAGCTGTTTTTT. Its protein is CASSLMTAVKVTGELFF.

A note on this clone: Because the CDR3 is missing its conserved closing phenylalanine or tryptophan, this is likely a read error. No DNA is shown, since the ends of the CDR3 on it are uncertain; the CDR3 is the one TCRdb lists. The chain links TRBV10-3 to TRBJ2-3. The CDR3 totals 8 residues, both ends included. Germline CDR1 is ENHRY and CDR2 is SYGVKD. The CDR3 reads CAIVGTDL.

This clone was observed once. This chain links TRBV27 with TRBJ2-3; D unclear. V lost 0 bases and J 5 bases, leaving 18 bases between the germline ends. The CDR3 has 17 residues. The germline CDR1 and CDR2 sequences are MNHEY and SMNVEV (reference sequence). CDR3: CASSLSSLGLAGDTQYF. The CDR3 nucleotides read TGTGCCAGCAGTTTATCATCCTTGGGTTTGGCAGGAGATACGCAGTATTTT.

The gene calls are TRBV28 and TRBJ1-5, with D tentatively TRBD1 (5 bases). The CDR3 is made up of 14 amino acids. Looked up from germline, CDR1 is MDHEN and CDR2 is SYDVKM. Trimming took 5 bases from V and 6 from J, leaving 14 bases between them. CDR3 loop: CASSPQGRGQPQHF. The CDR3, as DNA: TGTGCCAGCAGTCCCCAGGGTAGGGGTCAGCCCCAGCATTTT. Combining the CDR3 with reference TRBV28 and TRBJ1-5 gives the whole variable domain DVKVTQSSRYLVKRTGEKVFLECVQDMDHENMFWYRQDPGLGLRLIYFSYDVKMKEKGDIPEGYSVSREKKERFSLILESASTNQTSMYLCASSPQGRGQPQHFGDGTRLSIL.

The CDR3 protein is CASSFTGGNQPQHF. In DNA, the CDR3 is TGTGCCAGTAGTTTTACAGGGGGCAATCAGCCCCAGCATTTT. V gene TRBV19 combines with J gene TRBJ1-5, with TRBD1 matching over 7 bases. Germline V CDR1 and CDR2: LNHDA, SQIVND (reference sequence). There are 14 residues in the CDR3. J gave up 2 bases and V 5 bases, and 3 bases lay outside the gene matches.

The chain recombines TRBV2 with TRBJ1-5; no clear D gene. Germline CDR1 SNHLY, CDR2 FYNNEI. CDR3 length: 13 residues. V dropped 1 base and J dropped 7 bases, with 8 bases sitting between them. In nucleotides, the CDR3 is TGTGCCAGCAGTGAAGGGGTAGTCCAGCCCCAGCATTTT. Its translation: CASSEGVVQPQHF.

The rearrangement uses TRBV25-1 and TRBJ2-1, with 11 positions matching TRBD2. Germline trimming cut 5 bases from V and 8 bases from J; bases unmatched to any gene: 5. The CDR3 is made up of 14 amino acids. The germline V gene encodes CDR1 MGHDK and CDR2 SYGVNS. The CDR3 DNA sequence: TGTGCCAGCAGTAGGACTAGCGGGTGGTATGAGCAGTTCTTC. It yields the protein CASSRTSGWYEQFF. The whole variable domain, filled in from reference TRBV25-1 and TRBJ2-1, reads EADIYQTPRYLVIGTGKKITLECSQTMGHDKMYWYQQDPGMELHLIHYSYGVNSTEKGDLSSESTVSRIRTEHFPLTLESARPSHTSQYLCASSRTSGWYEQFFGPGTRLTVL.

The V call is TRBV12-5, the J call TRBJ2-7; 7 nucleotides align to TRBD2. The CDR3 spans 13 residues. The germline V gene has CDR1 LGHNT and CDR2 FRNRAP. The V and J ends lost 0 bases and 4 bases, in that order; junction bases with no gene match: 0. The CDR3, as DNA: TGTGCTAGTGGTTTGGTGGGGGGGTACGAGCAGTACTTC. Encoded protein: CASGLVGGYEQYF.

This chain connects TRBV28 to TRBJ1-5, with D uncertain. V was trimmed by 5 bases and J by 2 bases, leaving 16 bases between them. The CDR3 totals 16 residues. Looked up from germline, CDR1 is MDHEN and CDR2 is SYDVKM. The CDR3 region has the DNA TGTGCCAGCAGTCTAGAAGAGGGAGTACGCAATCAGCCCCAGCATTTT. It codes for CASSLEEGVRNQPQHF.

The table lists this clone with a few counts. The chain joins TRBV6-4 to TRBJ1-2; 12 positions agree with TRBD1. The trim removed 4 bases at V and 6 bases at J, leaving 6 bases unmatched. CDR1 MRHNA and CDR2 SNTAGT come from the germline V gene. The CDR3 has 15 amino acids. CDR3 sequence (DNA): TGTGCCAGCAGTGCCGGGACAGGGGGCGAGAATGGCTACACCTTC. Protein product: CASSAGTGGENGYTF.

The CDR3 nucleotides are TGTGCCAGCAGTGAACAGACAGGGTTTAGCAATCAGCCCCAGCATTTT. It encodes CASSEQTGFSNQPQHF. The rearrangement joins TRBV2 to TRBJ1-5; TRBD1 matches 7 bases. CDR1 is SNHLY and CDR2 is FYNNEI in the germline V gene. V was pared by 2 bases and J by 0 bases, with 4 bases of the junction left unmatched. This CDR3 is 16 amino acids long.

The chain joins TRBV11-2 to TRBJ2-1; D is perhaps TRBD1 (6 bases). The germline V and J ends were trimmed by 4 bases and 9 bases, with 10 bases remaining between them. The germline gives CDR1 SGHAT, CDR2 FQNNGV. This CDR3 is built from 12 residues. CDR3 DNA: TGTGCCAGCAGCTCCCACAGGGCTGAGCAGTTCTTC. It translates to CASSSHRAEQFF.

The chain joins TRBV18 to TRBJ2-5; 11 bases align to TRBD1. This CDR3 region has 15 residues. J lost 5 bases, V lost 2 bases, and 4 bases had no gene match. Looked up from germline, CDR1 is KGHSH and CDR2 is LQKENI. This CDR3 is CASSPGRTGGETQYF. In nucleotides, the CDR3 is TGTGCCAGCTCACCAGGCCGGACAGGGGGCGAGACCCAGTACTTC.

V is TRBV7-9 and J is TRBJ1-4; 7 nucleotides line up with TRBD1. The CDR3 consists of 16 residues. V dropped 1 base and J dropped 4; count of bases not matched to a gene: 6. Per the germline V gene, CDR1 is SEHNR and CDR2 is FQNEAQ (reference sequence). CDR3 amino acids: CASSLVSGTDNEKLFF. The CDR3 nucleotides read TGTGCCAGCAGCTTAGTGTCCGGGACAGATAATGAAAAACTGTTTTTT.

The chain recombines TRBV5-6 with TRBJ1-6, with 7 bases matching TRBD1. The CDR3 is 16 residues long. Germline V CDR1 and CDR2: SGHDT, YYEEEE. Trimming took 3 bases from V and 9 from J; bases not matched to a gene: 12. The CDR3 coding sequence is TGTGCCAGCAGCTCGAGTGGGACAGCGAATAGTTCACCCCTCCACTTT. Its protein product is CASSSSGTANSSPLHF. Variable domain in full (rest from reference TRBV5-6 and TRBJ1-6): DAGVTQSPTHLIKTRGQQVTLRCSPKSGHDTVSWYQQALGQGPQFIFQYYEEEERQRGNFPDRFSGHQFPNYSSELNVNALLLGDSALYLCASSSSGTANSSPLHFGNGTRLTVT.

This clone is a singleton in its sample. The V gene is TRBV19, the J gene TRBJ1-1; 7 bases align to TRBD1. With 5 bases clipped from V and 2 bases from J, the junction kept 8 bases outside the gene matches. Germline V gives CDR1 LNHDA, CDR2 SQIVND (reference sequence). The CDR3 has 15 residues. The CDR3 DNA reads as TGTGCCAGTAGTGGGGAGGGGGCAGCAAACACTGAAGCTTTCTTT. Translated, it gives CASSGEGAANTEAFF.

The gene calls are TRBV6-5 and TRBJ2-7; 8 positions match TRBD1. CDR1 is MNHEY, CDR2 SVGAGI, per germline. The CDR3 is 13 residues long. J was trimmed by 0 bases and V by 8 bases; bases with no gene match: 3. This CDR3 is CASWTGISYEQYF. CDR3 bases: TGTGCCAGCTGGACAGGGATCTCCTACGAGCAGTACTTC.

The CDR3 region has the DNA TGTGCCAGCAGCGACAGGGTCGCAAATCAGCCCCAGCATTTT. Encoded protein: CASSDRVANQPQHF. This rearrangement joins TRBV2 to TRBJ1-5; 7 bases map to TRBD1. J gave up 4 bases and V 6 bases, and 6 bases lay outside the gene matches. Germline lookup yields CDR1 SNHLY and CDR2 FYNNEI. The CDR3 contains 14 residues.